A selection of T cell receptor beta chains follows, all from one sample in a study of human T cells and chemical hapten exposure. TCRdb re-derived calls from the RACE reads in MiXCR, one entry per CDR3 protein. Among 240,000 or so distinct CDR3 sequences listed, over 8% were seen once. Here the sequenced sample was whole blood, taken in connection with sensitization to the hapten diphenylcyclopropenone (DPC). The receptors shown here come from a woman between 35 and 50 years old with alopecia areata. Some clones in this sample may be carry-over from other donors' samples. CDR3s include the opening cysteine and the closing phenylalanine or tryptophan. D genes are given only for firm matches. Rows may omit the clone size; those that give it use once, few, many or a size class.

V	length	size	D	J	CDR3	DNA
TRBV9	16	NA	NA	TRBJ1-3	CASSAPGRPSGNTIYF	TGTGCCAGCAGCGCGCCGGGACGGCCCTCTGGAAACACCATATATTTT
TRBV9	15	many	NA	TRBJ2-1	CASSVGPDYPNEQFF	TGTGCCAGCAGCGTAGGCCCAGACTACCCCAATGAGCAGTTCTTC
TRBV28	15	NA	NA	TRBJ2-5	CASSSGPPREETQYF	TGTGCCAGCAGTTCTGGGCCTCCTCGAGAAGAGACCCAGTACTTC
TRBV6-5	15	NA	NA	TRBJ1-2	CASSYHIQANYGYTF	TGTGCCAGCAGTTACCACATTCAGGCGAACTATGGCTACACCTTC
TRBV20-1	15	few	NA	TRBJ2-6	CSASRHGSGANVLTF	TGCAGTGCTAGTAGACATGGGAGCGGGGCCAACGTCCTGACTTTC
TRBV20-1	15	many	TRBD1	TRBJ1-5	CSARVETGVLQPQHF	TGCAGTGCTAGAGTCGAGACAGGGGTGTTACAGCCCCAGCATTTT
TRBV12-3/TRBV12-4	14	few	NA	TRBJ1-2	CASSPGAKIYGYTF	TGTGCCAGCAGCCCAGGGGCAAAAATCTATGGCTACACCTTC
TRBV20-1	15	few	NA	TRBJ1-6	CSARSTGVLDSPLHF	TGCAGTGCTAGATCTACCGGCGTCCTTGATTCACCCCTCCACTTT
TRBV28	13	few	TRBD1	TRBJ1-2	CASRRTGDYGYTF	TGTGCCAGCAGACGAACAGGGGACTATGGCTACACCTTC
TRBV19	16	NA	TRBD1	TRBJ2-5	CASSIRRGGAWETQYF	TGTGCCAGTAGTATTCGGAGAGGGGGCGCGTGGGAGACCCAGTACTTC
TRBV28	17	NA	NA	TRBJ2-2	CASSLPGASANTGELFF	TGTGCCAGCAGTTTACCCGGCGCGTCAGCGAACACCGGGGAGCTGTTTTTT
TRBV7-6	13	NA	NA	TRBJ2-1	CASSLVSGTEQFF	TGTGCCAGCAGCTTAGTCAGCGGGACAGAGCAGTTCTTC
TRBV20-1	15	few	TRBD2	TRBJ2-1	CSAADSGGPYNEQFF	TGCAGTGCTGCCGATAGCGGGGGTCCCTACAATGAGCAGTTCTTC
TRBV11-2	14	few	NA	TRBJ2-3	CASSLGPRTDTQYF	TGTGCCAGCAGCTTAGGACCCCGCACAGATACGCAGTATTTT
TRBV20-1	12	few	NA	TRBJ2-7	CSARGGLYEQYF	TGCAGTGCTAGAGGGGGCCTCTACGAGCAGTACTTC
TRBV29-1	12	many	NA	TRBJ1-1	CSVSQGLTEAFF	TGCAGCGTTTCGCAGGGATTAACTGAAGCTTTCTTT
TRBV28	19	few	TRBD1	TRBJ1-1	CASSLLPLTDRGENTEAFF	TGTGCCAGCAGTTTACTCCCCTTGACGGACAGGGGGGAGAACACTGAAGCTTTCTTT
TRBV6-1	15	few	NA	TRBJ1-4	CASSLYRGPNEKLFF	TGTGCCAGCAGTCTATACAGAGGGCCCAATGAAAAACTGTTTTTT
TRBV28	14	few	NA	TRBJ2-5	CASSFYTYQETQYF	TGTGCCAGCAGTTTCTACACTTATCAAGAGACCCAGTACTTC
TRBV12-3/TRBV12-4	14	NA	NA	TRBJ2-1	CASTRGSSYNEQFF	TGTGCCAGCACCCGGGGTAGCTCCTACAATGAGCAGTTCTTC
TRBV7-6	14	few	NA	TRBJ1-6	CASSLTYGDSPLHF	TGTGCCAGCAGCTTGACTTACGGTGATTCACCCCTCCACTTT
TRBV29-1	13	few	NA	TRBJ2-7	CSVQLAPTSEQYF	TGCAGCGTCCAACTTGCCCCGACCAGCGAGCAGTACTTC
TRBV28	18	NA	TRBD1	TRBJ1-1	CASSSGTGERRMNTEAFF	TGTGCCAGCAGTTCCGGGACAGGGGAAAGGAGGATGAACACTGAAGCTTTCTTT
TRBV20-1	13	few	TRBD2	TRBJ2-1	CSARRRELYEQFF	TGCAGTGCTAGACGGCGGGAGCTCTATGAGCAGTTCTTC
TRBV15	13	NA	NA	TRBJ1-6	CATSSLGTSPLHF	TGTGCCACCAGCTCTCTGGGCACTTCACCCCTCCACTTT
TRBV5-1	13	NA	TRBD1	TRBJ2-7	CASSRDRRNEQYF	TGCGCCAGCAGCCGGGACAGGAGGAACGAGCAGTACTTC
TRBV9	16	few	TRBD2	TRBJ2-7	CASSAVPGLAGGLPYF	TGTGCCAGCAGCGCCGTTCCGGGACTAGCGGGAGGGCTGCCGTACTTC
TRBV9	16	NA	NA	TRBJ2-6	CASSVQGSSGANVLTF	TGTGCCAGCAGCGTACAGGGAAGTTCTGGGGCCAACGTCCTGACTTTC
TRBV6-5	16	few	NA	TRBJ1-6	CASRPRGTYYNSPLHF	TGTGCCAGCAGGCCCAGGGGCACCTACTATAATTCACCCCTCCACTTT
TRBV6-5	13	NA	NA	TRBJ2-2	CASTPENTGELFF	TGTGCCAGCACTCCGGAGAACACCGGGGAGCTGTTTTTT
TRBV20-1	14	NA	TRBD1	TRBJ1-4	CSARDHGTAETLFF	TGCAGTGCTAGAGATCATGGGACAGCGGAAACGCTGTTTTTT
TRBV12-3/TRBV12-4	19	few	TRBD2	TRBJ2-1	CASSILEVAGVTSYNEQFF	TGTGCCAGCAGTATCCTCGAGGTAGCGGGAGTCACGTCATACAATGAGCAGTTCTTC
TRBV29-1	13	few	TRBD2	TRBJ2-1	CSGAASGYNEQFF	TGCAGCGGGGCCGCTAGCGGATACAATGAGCAGTTCTTC
TRBV10-3	13	few	TRBD1	TRBJ2-7	CAISQDRGHEQYF	TGTGCCATCAGTCAAGACAGGGGCCACGAGCAGTACTTC
TRBV27	13	NA	NA	TRBJ2-3	CASRPRGADTQYF	TGTGCCAGCAGACCCCGAGGCGCAGATACGCAGTATTTT
TRBV27	14	NA	TRBD2	TRBJ2-7	CASSLETPRGEQYF	TGTGCCAGCAGTTTAGAGACTCCGCGGGGGGAGCAGTACTTC
TRBV4-3	14	many	NA	TRBJ1-2	CASSGIDTNYGYTF	TGCGCCAGCAGCGGGATCGACACCAACTATGGCTACACCTTC
TRBV28	13	NA	NA	TRBJ1-2	CASSLGVSYGYTF	TGTGCCAGCAGTTTAGGGGTTTCCTATGGCTACACCTTC
TRBV10-3	13	few	NA	TRBJ1-1	CAITGTENTEAFF	TGTGCCATCACCGGGACGGAGAACACTGAAGCTTTCTTT
TRBV20-1	13	NA	NA	TRBJ2-3	CSARAPGTDTQYF	TGCAGTGCCAGAGCCCCGGGAACAGATACGCAGTATTTT
TRBV2	15	NA	TRBD2	TRBJ2-1	CASSEEGTSYNEQFF	TGTGCCAGCAGTGAAGAAGGGACTAGCTACAATGAGCAGTTCTTC
TRBV5-1	17	NA	NA	TRBJ2-2	CASSLVGAGTDTGELFF	TGCGCCAGCAGCTTGGTAGGCGCGGGAACGGACACCGGGGAGCTGTTTTTT
TRBV10-3	14	many	TRBD1	TRBJ1-2	CAISEGTGGYGYTF	TGTGCCATCAGTGAGGGGACAGGGGGCTATGGCTACACCTTC
TRBV20-1	18	few	TRBD1	TRBJ2-6	CSARETGGLFSGANVLTF	TGCAGTGCTAGAGAGACAGGGGGCCTGTTCTCTGGGGCCAACGTCCTGACTTTC
TRBV4-2	13	few	NA	TRBJ2-1	CASSQDPYNEQFF	TGTGCCAGCAGCCAAGACCCCTACAATGAGCAGTTCTTC
TRBV6-6	14	NA	NA	TRBJ2-2	CASTRGGGTGELFF	TGTGCCAGCACGAGGGGTGGTGGAACCGGGGAGCTGTTTTTT